This T cell receptor beta chain came from a study of CD8+ T cells in alopecia areata (dated by TCRdb to between 2018 and 2020). General notes on the study: The treated patients, all with moderate-to-severe alopecia areata, were enrolled in an open-label pilot trial of oral tofacitinib given at 5 to 10 mg twice daily. Patients stayed on tofacitinib for 6 to 18 months and then had 6 months of follow-up off drug so that delayed response and recurrence could be assessed. The SALT score, which quantifies the percentage of affected scalp surface area, was used to measure disease severity in treated patients. The study used high-throughput TCRbeta sequencing to examine T cell clonal expansion in alopecia areata, in both the C3H/HeJ mouse model and human patients. Scalp tissue and sorted CD4+ and CD8+ peripheral blood T cells from patchy and totalis/universalis alopecia areata patients and from healthy controls were covered by human TCRbeta sequencing. Patients on tofacitinib were biopsied at baseline and after 4 and 24 weeks of treatment, and several of the patients also had a later scalp biopsy. Scalp clonality was compared across normal scalp (n=4), patchy alopecia areata scalp (n=8), and alopecia totalis/universalis scalp (n=8). RNA was obtained with the PAXgene miRNA kit for fixed scalp, the miRNeasy kit for PBMCs, and the RNeasy kit for mouse skin. Amplification of TCRbeta CDR3 regions was done by immunoSEQ multiplex PCR using 35 Vbeta forward primers and 13 Jbeta reverse primers. Overall study outcomes, separate from this receptor: Scalp TCR repertoire analysis is complicated because resident alphabeta T cells in normal human skin are also sequenced, whereas mouse skin is dominated by gammadelta T cells. Higher clonality and more expanded CD8+ clones were observed in lesional scalp than in normal scalp, particularly in alopecia totalis/universalis, a finding suggestive of antigenic drive. With tofacitinib, both scalp clonality and the number of expanded CD8+ clones among the top 100 scalp clones went down significantly. Because the treated cohort was small and had just a single nonresponder, larger studies are needed to establish links between baseline CD8+ expansion and response. Many expanded lesional clones were found to persist in scalp and blood during tofacitinib treatment, and relapse after treatment cessation may be partly explained by this persistence. TCR sequences shared between patients were less clear than in mice, possibly partly because of HLA diversity in the patient population.

A remark on this clone: The antigen it binds to is not known. There are no base qualities to consult, and no much larger clone falls within one base.

This sample's time point label indicates: around 29 days on oral tofacitinib. Sample treatment or condition, as interpreted from the label and publication: oral pan-JAK inhibitor, 5-10 mg twice daily. From alopecia areata patients, peripheral blood was collected along with lesional scalp punch biopsies. PBMCs were separated by density centrifugation and stained for CD3, CD4 and CD8, after which CD4+ and CD8+ T cells were sorted on a FACSAria. Libraries were made using the immunoSEQ multiplex PCR assay. RNA was extracted from all samples and reverse transcribed into cDNA as template for TCR sequencing. SuperScript III was used for first-strand cDNA synthesis, primed with a 2:1 mix of oligo-dT and random hexamers. Amplification bias was assessed with a synthetic immune receptor repertoire, and residual bias was removed computationally. On the study's bioinformatics: Raw reads were preprocessed to remove errors, and CDR3 was defined according to IMGT conventions as the region from the conserved cysteine to phenylalanine. Clonality was computed by normalizing Shannon entropy by log2 of the number of productive unique TCRs and subtracting the result from 1. CD4 or CD8 identity of scalp clones was inferred by cross-referencing scalp TCRbeta sequences with sorted blood CD4 and CD8 repertoires. TCRdb obtained this table from immuneACCESS and retained in-frame rearrangements with V and J assigned. These tables miss some clones; where compared with another copy, unresolved V genes account for less than half of the shortfall, and the remainder is unexplained. V, J and clone size reflect that table, while D and trimming were determined from the DNA. For this sample the table gives under 250,000 clones, of which 50% to 60% were detected only once. About 1.6% of the sample is in the top ten clones.

Per the germline V gene, SQVTM is the CDR1 and ANQGSEA is the CDR2. Trimming accounts for 3 bases at V and 6 bases at J, while the number of junction bases matched to no gene is 8. Measured from the cysteine to the phenylalanine, the CDR3 is 13 residues long. The read is trimmed to its CDR3 DNA, 39 bases read in frame from base 1. This receptor chain uses TRBV29-1 and TRBJ2-7; the central 7 bases match TRBD1. Sequenced here: CD4+ T cells sorted from blood, sampled at week 4, from a patient treated with tofacitinib. This receptor was obtained from a human donor with alopecia areata. The DNA sequence follows: TGCAGCGTTGACCACCAGCCAGGGGGCGAGCAGTACTTC. Its protein is CSVDHQPGGEQYF.